The sequence of this T cell receptor beta chain was determined in a study of graft-versus-host responses after intestinal transplantation. As for the study in general: Multivisceral, liver-intestinal, or isolated intestinal transplants were given to recipients. Tacrolimus plus steroids were given to all recipients for approximately 3 years, preceded by anti-thymocyte globulin induction.

Sequencing was performed with immunoSEQ multiplex PCR; in TCRdb, only in-frame clones are kept and a portion is missing. Among some 100,000 clones listed, around 93% were seen once. With respect to this clone: Its matching antigen is unknown.

V lost 0 bases to trimming and J lost 3 bases; unmatched junction nucleotides: 7. Germline V lookup: CDR1 MNHEY, CDR2 SMNVEV (reference sequence). The CDR3 totals 17 residues. The TCR comes from a human donor who was the organ donor for an intestinal transplant. This material consisted of unstimulated CD8+ T cells sorted from spleen or lymph node cells, taken before transplant. The chain carries TRBV27 and TRBJ2-2; TRBD2 agrees at 7 bases. CDR3 loop: CASSLSGRETDTGELFF. The CDR3 DNA reads as TGTGCCAGCAGTTTATCCGGGCGGGAGACCGACACCGGGGAGCTGTTTTTT.